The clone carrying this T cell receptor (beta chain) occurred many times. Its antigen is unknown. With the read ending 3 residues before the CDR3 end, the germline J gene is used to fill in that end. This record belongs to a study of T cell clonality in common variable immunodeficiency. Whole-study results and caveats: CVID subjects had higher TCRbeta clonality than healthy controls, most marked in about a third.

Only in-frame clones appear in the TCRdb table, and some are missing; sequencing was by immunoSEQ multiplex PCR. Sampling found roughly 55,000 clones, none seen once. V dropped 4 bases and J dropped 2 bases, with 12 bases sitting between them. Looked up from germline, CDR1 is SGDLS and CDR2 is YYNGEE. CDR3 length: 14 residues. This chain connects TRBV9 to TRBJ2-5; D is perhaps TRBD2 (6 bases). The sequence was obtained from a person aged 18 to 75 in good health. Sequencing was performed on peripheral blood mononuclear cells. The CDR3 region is CASSRGTTQETQYF. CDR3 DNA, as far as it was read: TGTGCCAGCAGCCGGGGGACCACACAAGAGACC.